The 26 T cell receptor beta chains presented below share a single source sample, sequenced in a study of spatial heterogeneity in lung cancer. TCRdb used MiXCR to reprocess the 5' RACE reads, holding one entry per CDR3 protein. This table holds approximately 52,000 distinct CDR3 sequences, less than 8.5% found once. Noted time point: sample taken at primary tumor resection. The input material, whole RNA from tumor, nontumor lung or frozen PBMC, was sequenced unsorted. The sample was PBMCs, taken at surgery. The receptors here all came from a female donor with early-stage non-small cell lung cancer.

This clonotype occurred many times. The chain couples TRBV7-8 to TRBJ1-5; D unclear. V was trimmed by 5 bases and J by 0 bases, leaving 11 bases between them. The CDR3 spans 15 residues. Germline V gives CDR1 SGHVS, CDR2 FQNEAQ. CDR3 in amino acids: CASSNRRDSNQPQHF. The CDR3 bases are TGTGCCAGCAGCAACCGCCGGGATAGCAATCAGCCCCAGCATTTT.

This clonotype came up a few times. The gene calls are TRBV6-2 or TRBV6-3 and TRBJ2-5, with D possibly TRBD1 on 6 matching bases. This CDR3 is built from 15 residues. Germline assignment: CDR1 MNHEY and CDR2 SVGEGT. V lost 5 bases and J lost 5, with 18 bases in between. The CDR3 nucleotides are TGTGCCAGCAGTACCCAATTTGGGGGCGAGGAGACCCAGTACTTC. Encoded protein: CASSTQFGGEETQYF.

This clonotype was found a few times. This chain connects TRBV14 to TRBJ2-5; 7 bases are shared with TRBD2. The germline V gene encodes CDR1 SGHDN and CDR2 FVKESK. CDR3 length: 19 residues. V shed 0 bases and J 0 bases; nucleotides not matched to a gene: 13. The CDR3, as DNA: TGTGCCAGCAGCCAAGATAGAGGGACTATCTCTTGGTACCAAGAGACCCAGTACTTC. Its protein is CASSQDRGTISWYQETQYF.

The genes are TRBV7-6 and TRBJ2-3, with TRBD1 matching over 7 bases. V was pared by 5 bases and J by 1 base, with 6 bases of the junction left unmatched. CDR3 length equals 15 residues. Germline V gives CDR1 SGHVS, CDR2 FNYEAQ. The CDR3 reads CASSVGQPGTDTQYF. CDR3 sequence (DNA): TGTGCCAGCAGCGTGGGACAGCCAGGCACAGATACGCAGTATTTT.

The CDR3 here is CASSLAGGPDTGELFF. As DNA, the CDR3 is TGCGCCAGCAGCTTGGCAGGGGGCCCGGACACCGGGGAGCTGTTTTTT. This chain links TRBV5-1 with TRBJ2-2, with TRBD1 identical over 8 bases. V lost 0 bases and J lost 3; bases outside the gene matches: 4. This CDR3 comprises 16 residues. Germline V gene lookup returns CDR1 SGHRS and CDR2 YFSETQ.

Many counts were recorded for this clonotype. J is TRBJ2-3 and V is TRBV12-3 or TRBV12-4, with D hard to call. Trimming removed 5 bases from V and 0 bases from J, with 15 bases in between. The CDR3 length is 16 residues. The CDR3 nucleotides are TGTGCCAGCAGTCAGCTTAGGGCAGCTAGCACAGATACGCAGTATTTT. This sequence encodes CASSQLRAASTDTQYF.

This clonotype was counted many times. The V gene is TRBV9, the J gene TRBJ2-7; 7 bases match TRBD1. Germline lookup yields CDR1 SGDLS and CDR2 YYNGEE. The J segment lost 0 bases and the V segment lost 3 bases, leaving 6 bases of the junction unmatched. The CDR3 consists of 15 residues. The CDR3 sequence: CASSATGVDSYEQYF. In nucleotides, the CDR3 is TGTGCCAGCAGCGCAACAGGGGTGGACTCCTACGAGCAGTACTTC.

This clonotype has just a few counts. The chain is built from TRBV6-6 and TRBJ2-3; 12 bases map to TRBD2. V dropped 2 bases and J dropped 5; count of bases not matched to a gene: 2. This CDR3 is 15 amino acids long. CDR1 is MNHNY and CDR2 is SVGAGI in the germline V gene (reference sequence). The DNA for the CDR3 is TGTGCCAGCAGTTACGGACTAGCGGGAAGAGATACGCAGTATTTT. Protein product: CASSYGLAGRDTQYF.

This clonotype was counted between two and nine times. This chain links TRBV9 with TRBJ2-3, with D possibly matching TRBD2 (6 bases). Germline loops: CDR1 SGDLS, CDR2 YYNGEE. There are 14 residues in the CDR3. The V and J ends lost 3 bases and 3 bases respectively, with 11 bases between them. The DNA for the CDR3 is TGTGCCAGCAGCGCCGGGGGTTGGACAGATACGCAGTATTTT. This gives the protein CASSAGGWTDTQYF.

The CDR3: CASSRDRDETQYF. The CDR3 nucleotides read TGTGCCAGCTCCAGGGACAGGGATGAGACCCAGTACTTC. The chain joins TRBV18 to TRBJ2-5; TRBD1 matches at 9 bases. The CDR3 is 13 residues long. From germline, CDR1 is KGHSH and CDR2 LQKENI. V shed 6 bases and J 5 bases; nucleotides not matched to a gene: 4.

The sample holds a few counts of this clonotype. The chain uses TRBV7-9 and TRBJ2-1; D possibly corresponds to TRBD2 (6 bases). Trimming shortened V by 0 bases and J by 13 bases, and 19 bases separated the two germline ends. Per germline, CDR1 SEHNR and CDR2 FQNEAQ (reference sequence). This CDR3 comprises 15 residues. The CDR3 region has the DNA TGTGCCAGCAGCTTAGCGATGGCGGGGCTGACCTTACAGTTCTTC. Its protein is CASSLAMAGLTLQFF. The whole variable domain, filled in from reference TRBV7-9 and TRBJ2-1, reads DTGVSQNPRHKITKRGQNVTFRCDPISEHNRLYWYRQTLGQGPEFLTYFQNEAQLEKSRLLSDRFSAERPKGSFSTLEIQRTEQGDSAMYLCASSLAMAGLTLQFFGPGTRLTVL.

As for this clonotype: Relative to the germline gene, one junction end is altered; a read error may explain this. The CDR3, as DNA: TGTACCAGCAGCCCGACTAATCCTCCGTCCTACGAGCAGTACTTC. Translating gives CTSSPTNPPSYEQYF. The V call is TRBV6-1, the J call TRBJ2-7; tentatively, D is TRBD2 (5 bases). Germline V gives CDR1 MNHNS, CDR2 SASEGT. CDR3 length: 15 residues.

J is TRBJ1-3 and V is TRBV30, with D possibly being TRBD1 (5 bases). CDR1 and CDR2 from the germline V gene are GTSNPN and SVGIG (reference sequence). There are 14 residues in the CDR3. The V end lost 0 bases, the J end lost 4 bases, and 10 bases lay between the germline ends. The CDR3 bases are TGTGCCTGGAGTGTACTAAGGGGCGGAAACACCATATATTTT. Its translation is CAWSVLRGGNTIYF.

This chain's CDR3 is CASSSRTGGGETQYF. CDR3 DNA: TGTGCCAGCAGTTCCCGGACAGGGGGAGGAGAGACCCAGTACTTC. This chain joins TRBV28 and TRBJ2-5; 10 positions match TRBD1. The CDR3 has 15 residues. Per germline, CDR1 MDHEN and CDR2 SYDVKM. The junction had 6 bases not matched to a gene; V was cut back by 4 bases and J by 4 bases.

This clonotype was seen only a few times. The V call is TRBV3-1, the J call TRBJ2-7; D possibly uses TRBD1 or TRBD2 (5 bases each). Germline V gene sequence: CDR1 LGHDT, CDR2 YNNKEL (reference sequence). CDR3 size: 14 residues. V lost 8 bases, J lost 5 bases, and 19 bases lay in between. The CDR3 reads CASAIGTRRHEQYF. The CDR3 DNA reads as TGTGCCAGCGCGATTGGGACCCGTCGGCACGAGCAGTACTTC.

This clonotype was counted at least ten times. The chain is built from TRBV27 and TRBJ1-5; D is ambiguous. CDR1 MNHEY and CDR2 SMNVEV come from the germline V gene (reference sequence). The V and J ends lost 5 bases and 2 bases respectively, with 7 bases between them. There are 13 residues in the CDR3. CDR3 nucleotides: TGTGCCAGCAGTCCGTGGGGCAATCAGCCCCAGCATTTT. Its translation: CASSPWGNQPQHF.

This clonotype came up many times. The rearrangement links TRBV7-3 to TRBJ2-3, with a weak D call TRBD1 (6 bases). The CDR3 spans 13 residues. Germline-derived CDR1 and CDR2 are SGHTA and FQGTGA. V was pared by 5 bases and J by 4 bases, with 10 bases between. The DNA for the CDR3 is TGTGCCAGCAGCCGACAGGAGGCAGATACGCAGTATTTT. Its protein is CASSRQEADTQYF.

By share of the sample, this clonotype is medium-sized. This chain connects TRBV7-9 to TRBJ1-5, with D unclear. The germline V gene has CDR1 SEHNR and CDR2 FQNEAQ (reference sequence). The CDR3 is 13 residues long. Trimming pared 0 bases from V and 5 bases from J, leaving 5 bases between. CDR3 sequence: CASSLAPYQPQHF. CDR3 in DNA: TGTGCCAGCAGCTTAGCGCCGTATCAGCCCCAGCATTTT.

This clonotype was seen at least ten times. The genes are TRBV5-1 and TRBJ2-5; D remains ambiguous. CDR1 and CDR2 from the germline V gene are SGHRS and YFSETQ. The CDR3 extends over 15 amino acids. Trimming removed 0 bases from V and 0 bases from J, with 9 bases in between. For the CDR3, the DNA is TGCGCCAGCAGCTTGGCCGGTCTAGACCAAGAGACCCAGTACTTC. Translation: CASSLAGLDQETQYF.

In this sample, this clonotype turned up many times. V gene TRBV11-1 combines with J gene TRBJ2-1; TRBD1 matches at 7 bases. With 1 base clipped from V and 8 bases from J, the junction kept 5 bases outside the gene matches. The length of the CDR3 is 14 residues. Germline V gene data show CDR1 as SGHAT and CDR2 as FQDESV (reference sequence). The CDR3 is CASSLELGGDEQFF. The CDR3, as DNA: TGTGCCAGCAGCTTAGAACTAGGGGGCGATGAGCAGTTCTTC.

This clonotype was picked up many times. The chain carries TRBV7-9 and TRBJ1-2; D not certain. From germline, CDR1 is SEHNR and CDR2 FQNEAQ (reference sequence). The germline V and J ends were trimmed by 5 bases and 7 bases, with 14 bases remaining between them. This CDR3 is built from 13 residues. The CDR3 bases are TGTGCCAGCAGCCCTGGGCCCAGCTTTGGCTACACCTTC. This translates into CASSPGPSFGYTF.

This clonotype came up a few times. The gene calls are TRBV7-3 and TRBJ1-6; 7 bases agree with TRBD1. The CDR3 is made up of 15 amino acids. The V gene end was trimmed by 1 base and the J gene end by 7 bases; junction bases not matched to a gene: 4. Germline CDR1 reads SGHTA; CDR2 reads FQGTGA. The CDR3 DNA reads TGTGCCAGCAGCTTAAACAGGGGAGGAAATTCACCCCTCCACTTT. This sequence encodes CASSLNRGGNSPLHF.

In this sample, this clonotype turned up many times. In nucleotides, the CDR3 is TGTGCCAGCAGCTTAGTCAGCGAGGGTTTCCAAGAGACCCAGTACTTC. Its translation is CASSLVSEGFQETQYF. The chain recombines TRBV11-2 with TRBJ2-5; D may be TRBD2 (5 bases). The CDR3 runs 16 residues. Germline V gene sequence: CDR1 SGHAT, CDR2 FQNNGV. Trimming removed 1 base at V and 1 base at J, with 13 bases between. The full variable domain, in which reference TRBV11-2 and TRBJ2-5 provide the parts outside the CDR3, is EAGVAQSPRYKIIEKRQSVAFWCNPISGHATLYWYQQILGQGPKLLIQFQNNGVVDDSQLPKDRFSAERLKGVDSTLKIQPAKLEDSAVYLCASSLVSEGFQETQYFGPGTRLLVL.

This clonotype was counted between two and nine times. The chain links TRBV11-1 to TRBJ2-7; D is uncertain. The CDR3 contains 13 residues. V lost 1 base and J lost 2, with 6 bases in between. Germline CDR1 is SGHAT and CDR2 is FQDESV (reference sequence). CDR3 bases: TGTGCCAGCAGCTTAGGGAGACCCTACGAGCAGTACTTC. Translating gives CASSLGRPYEQYF. Variable domain in full (rest from reference TRBV11-1 and TRBJ2-7): EAEVAQSPRYKITEKSQAVAFWCDPISGHATLYWYRQILGQGPELLVQFQDESVVDDSQLPKDRFSAERLKGVDSTLKIQPAELGDSAMYLCASSLGRPYEQYFGPGTRLTVT.

This clonotype has only a few counts. The chain joins TRBV2 to TRBJ2-3; weak D call: TRBD2 (6 bases). The CDR3 extends over 16 amino acids. Germline assignment: CDR1 SNHLY and CDR2 FYNNEI. V was clipped by 8 bases and J by 6 bases, with 24 bases between them. The CDR3, as DNA: TGTGCCAGCGGTACGTTATCGGGACTCCTCGGGGATACGCAGTATTTT. Translating it yields CASGTLSGLLGDTQYF.

This clonotype was detected many times. V gene TRBV12-3 or TRBV12-4 combines with J gene TRBJ1-2, with D perhaps TRBD1 (6 bases). This CDR3 has 13 residues. Trimming shortened V by 6 bases and J by 7 bases, and 15 bases separated the two germline ends. As DNA, the CDR3 is TGTGCCAGCAGCCCGAACAGGGCGGTTGGCTACACCTTC. Amino acid sequence: CASSPNRAVGYTF.